These 9 T cell receptor beta chains came from one sample sequenced in a study of shared clonotypes between healthy human individuals. Profiled with immunoSEQ multiplex PCR; TCRdb holds only in-frame clones, not every one. This table holds some 2,000,000 clones, almost 96% found once. Specimen: naive CD4+ T cells sorted from blood. Subset of the sample: CD45RA+ positively selected. The source is a man between 18 and 35 years old in good health.

The chain links TRBV6-1 to TRBJ1-4; no clear D gene. Trimming shortened V by 6 bases and J by 8 bases, and 16 bases separated the two germline ends. Germline values: CDR1 MNHNS, CDR2 SASEGT. The CDR3 covers 14 residues. The CDR3 bases are TGTGCCAGCAGAGGCGCGGGAGGAGTGGAAAAACTGTTTTTT. It yields the protein CASRGAGGVEKLFF.

The sample holds a few counts of this clone. In the same sample, other DNA sequences code for this CDR3. The rearrangement links TRBV2 to TRBJ1-5; D uncertain. V was trimmed by 1 base and J by 1 base, leaving 5 bases between them. This CDR3 comprises 14 residues. Germline V gene lookup returns CDR1 SNHLY and CDR2 FYNNEI. CDR3 region: CASSEVVSNQPQHF. Here the CDR3 DNA reads TGTGCCAGCAGTGAAGTGGTGAGCAATCAGCCCCAGCATTTT.

The J gene is TRBJ2-1, the V gene TRBV28; D is unresolved. CDR1 and CDR2 from the germline V gene are MDHEN and SYDVKM. Trimming shortened V by 7 bases and J by 5 bases, and 18 bases separated the two germline ends. CDR3 length: 15 amino acids. CDR3: CASIVSRSLNNEQFF. For the CDR3, the DNA is TGTGCCAGCATCGTCTCAAGATCCCTAAACAATGAGCAGTTCTTC.

The rearrangement links TRBV6-5 to TRBJ2-1, with a tentative D call TRBD1 (6 bases). V dropped 0 bases and J dropped 0 bases, with 9 bases sitting between them. CDR1 and CDR2 (germline): MNHEY, SVGAGI. The CDR3 covers 16 residues. The DNA for the CDR3 is TGTGCCAGCAGTTACTCCGGGACACTCTCCTACAATGAGCAGTTCTTC. Its protein is CASSYSGTLSYNEQFF.

J is TRBJ2-5 and V is TRBV5-1; 9 positions match TRBD2. The CDR3 totals 14 residues. Losses at the gene ends were 4 bases for V and 5 bases for J; bases not matched to a gene: 6. The germline gives CDR1 SGHRS, CDR2 YFSETQ. The DNA of the CDR3 is TGCGCCAGCAGCCCGGGACTAGCATTGGAGACCCAGTACTTC. Amino acids: CASSPGLALETQYF. The variable domain in full, with the rest retrieved from reference TRBV5-1 and TRBJ2-5, is KAGVTQTPRYLIKTRGQQVTLSCSPISGHRSVSWYQQTPGQGLQFLFEYFSETQRNKGNFPGRFSGRQFSNSRSEMNVSTLELGDSALYLCASSPGLALETQYFGPGTRLLVL.

The chain combines TRBV5-4 with TRBJ1-5; 8 bases are shared with TRBD1. Germline assignment: CDR1 SGHNT and CDR2 YYREEE (reference sequence). The CDR3 runs to 15 residues. Trimming removed 0 bases from V and 3 bases from J; junction bases left unmatched: 2. CDR3 region: CASSLDRGVNQPQHF. The CDR3 nucleotides read TGTGCCAGCAGCTTGGACAGGGGGGTCAATCAGCCCCAGCATTTT.

V usage is TRBV29-1 and J usage is TRBJ2-3; 12 nucleotides agree with TRBD2. There are 14 residues in the CDR3. Germline CDR1 SQVTM, CDR2 ANQGSEA. V shed 7 bases and J 1 base; nucleotides not matched to a gene: 3. This CDR3 is CSARTSGGTDTQYF. The DNA of the CDR3 is TGCAGCGCCAGGACTAGCGGGGGCACAGATACGCAGTATTTT.

The V and J genes are TRBV4-1 and TRBJ2-2; weak D call: TRBD2 (6 bases). Trimming pared 1 base from V and 5 bases from J, leaving 11 bases between. CDR1 is MGHRA and CDR2 is YSYEKL in the germline V gene. The CDR3 has 15 residues. As DNA, the CDR3 is TGCGCCAGCAGCCAAGCGGGGGTGGAAACCGGGGAGCTGTTTTTT. Residues: CASSQAGVETGELFF.

V and J are TRBV10-3 and TRBJ2-1; 13 bases are shared with TRBD2. The CDR3 is made up of 15 amino acids. The V gene's germline CDR1 is ENHRY and CDR2 SYGVKD. Trimming took 2 bases from V and 6 from J; bases not matched to a gene: 1. The CDR3 sequence is CAISETSGGVNEQFF. CDR3 nucleotides: TGTGCCATCAGTGAGACTAGCGGGGGGGTCAATGAGCAGTTCTTC.